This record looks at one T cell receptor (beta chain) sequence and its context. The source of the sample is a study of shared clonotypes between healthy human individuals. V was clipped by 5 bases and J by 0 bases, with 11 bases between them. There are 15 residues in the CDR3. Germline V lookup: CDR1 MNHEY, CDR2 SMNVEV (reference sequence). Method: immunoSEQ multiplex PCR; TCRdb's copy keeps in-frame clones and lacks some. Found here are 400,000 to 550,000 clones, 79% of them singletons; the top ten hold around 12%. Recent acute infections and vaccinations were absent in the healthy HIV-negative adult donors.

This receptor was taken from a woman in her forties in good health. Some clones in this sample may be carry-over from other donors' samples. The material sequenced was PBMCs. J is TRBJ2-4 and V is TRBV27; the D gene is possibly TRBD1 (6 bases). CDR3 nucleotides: TGTGCCAGCAGTCAACAGGGAGTAGCCAAAAACATTCAGTACTTC. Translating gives CASSQQGVAKNIQYF.